Reported below is one T cell receptor beta chain. The antigen remains undetermined. This sample stems from a study of cytomegalovirus exposure and HLA in healthy donors. Study observations and caveats: Earlier analysis looked at TCR beta V segments, and most were productive about 87% or about 30% of the time. It was reported that TCR beta sequences correctly inferred the HLA-A and HLA-B alleles for most subjects.

From germline, CDR1 is MDHEN and CDR2 SYDVKM. Trimming shortened V by 2 bases and J by 7 bases, and 9 bases separated the two germline ends. The CDR3 runs to 13 residues. It was with 60 Vbeta and 13 Jbeta primers that the PCR ran. Sequencing was performed with immunoSEQ multiplex PCR; in TCRdb, only in-frame clones are kept and a portion is missing. The table lists 45,000 to 65,000 clones, 70% to 80% of them singletons, with roughly 3.3% in the top ten. The sequence was collected from a woman in her 40s in good health and CMV-seropositive. The chain uses TRBV28 and TRBJ1-3, with D possibly matching TRBD1 (5 bases). Sequencing used PBMCs. The DNA of the CDR3 is TGTGCCAGCAGTTTACGCAGGGTGAACACCATATATTTT. This translates into CASSLRRVNTIYF. Based on the CDR3 plus reference TRBV28 and TRBJ1-3, the full variable domain is DVKVTQSSRYLVKRTGEKVFLECVQDMDHENMFWYRQDPGLGLRLIYFSYDVKMKEKGDIPEGYSVSREKKERFSLILESASTNQTSMYLCASSLRRVNTIYFGEGSWLTVV.